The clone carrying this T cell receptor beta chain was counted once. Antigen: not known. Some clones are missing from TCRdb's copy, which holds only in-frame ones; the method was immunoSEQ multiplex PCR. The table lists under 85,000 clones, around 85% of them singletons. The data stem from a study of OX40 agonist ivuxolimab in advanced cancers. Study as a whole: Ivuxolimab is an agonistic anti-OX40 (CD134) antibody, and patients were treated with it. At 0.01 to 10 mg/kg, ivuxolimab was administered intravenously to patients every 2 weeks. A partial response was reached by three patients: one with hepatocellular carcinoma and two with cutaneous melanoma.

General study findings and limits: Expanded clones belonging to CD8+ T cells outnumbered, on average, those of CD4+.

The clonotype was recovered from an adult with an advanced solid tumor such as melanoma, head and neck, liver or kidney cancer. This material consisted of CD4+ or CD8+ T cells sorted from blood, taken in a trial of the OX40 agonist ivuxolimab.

As DNA, the CDR3 is TGCGCCCGCACGTCAGGGCACGCGAACACCGGGGAGCTGTTTTTT. Protein product: CARTSGHANTGELFF. The rearrangement joins TRBV10-1 to TRBJ2-2; TRBD1 is a possible D gene (5 bases). The germline V gene encodes CDR1 WNHNN and CDR2 SYGVQD (reference sequence). V was shortened by 11 bases and J by 0 bases, with 16 bases between the two germline ends. This CDR3 has 15 amino acids.